Detailed here is one T cell receptor beta chain. Its specificity is not known. From the reads, TCRdb called clonotypes with MiXCR, one entry per CDR3 protein. The table records roughly 500,000 distinct CDR3 sequences, approximately 16% of them present only once. The sample originates from a study of T cell repertoires in cytomegalovirus infection. The overall study: TCR beta signatures that were public indicated CMV infection and matching HLA type. The study, taken as a whole, reports: HLA-C-restricted CMV-specific TCR beta clonotypes were dominant in the ex vivo response.

The CDR3 spans 14 residues. Germline values: CDR1 KGHSH, CDR2 LQKENI. Trimming removed 0 bases at V and 3 bases at J, with 9 bases between. Sequencing was performed on CD8+ T cells from PBMCs. The clonotype originates from a human donor in good health (CMV status not recorded). Some clones in this sample may be carry-over from other donors' samples. The chain couples TRBV18 to TRBJ2-7, with D tentatively TRBD2 (6 bases). For the CDR3, the DNA is TGTGCCAGCTCACCACCCGGGACTTTCTACGAGCAGTACTTC. Translation gives CASSPPGTFYEQYF.